This T cell receptor (beta chain) is drawn from a study of human T cells and chemical hapten exposure. Study details: Patients had diphenylcyclopropenone applied to the scalp weekly throughout the approximately 25-week study. Findings and caveats of the study: The formation of large CDR3 similarity clusters by expanded TCRs significantly exceeded that of controls.

This CDR3 region has 13 residues. The V gene's germline CDR1 is SGHRS and CDR2 YFSETQ. V was clipped by 6 bases and J by 4 bases, with 13 bases between them. In TCRdb, the RACE reads were re-called with MiXCR into one record per CDR3 protein. The sample lists tens of thousands of distinct CDR3 sequences; 10% to 15% were seen once. Regarding time point: patch test 3, about 24 weeks after DPC sensitization. This sample's treatment: therapeutic diphenylcyclopropenone sensitization with weekly scalp DPC. Blood draws came first, before each patch test. Unfractionated whole blood served as the source for total RNA extraction. On this clonotype itself: No antigen is known for it.

The genes are TRBV5-1 and TRBJ1-1; a weak D match, TRBD1 (6 bases). The sequencing here drew on whole blood, taken in connection with sensitization to the hapten diphenylcyclopropenone (DPC). This TCR was sampled from a woman aged 45 to 65 with alopecia areata. Some clones in this sample may be carry-over from other donors' samples. The CDR3 region has the DNA TGCGCCAGCACTCGGGGGCAGGCCACTGAAGCTTTCTTT. It is translated as CASTRGQATEAFF.